This T cell receptor (beta chain) was found in a study of CD8 T cells in ankylosing spondylitis. The study's findings and limits: Clones linked to disease, bearing a CD8+ phenotype, were relatively rare in peripheral blood. What appeared characteristic of ankylosing spondylitis blood was a TCR beta motif of fewer than ten highly homologous variants.

This clonotype was recorded a few times. Its antigen is still unknown. Germline CDR1 is SEHNR and CDR2 is FQNEAQ (reference sequence). The V end was cut by 1 base, the J end by 5 bases, with 12 bases between. This CDR3 comprises 14 residues. TCRdb used MiXCR to reprocess the 5' RACE reads, holding one entry per CDR3 protein. The sample carries a few hundred thousand distinct CDR3 sequences, about 18% recorded once. Sequencing was done on a sample of blood, either unsorted or a sorted T cell fraction (not recorded which). The chain links TRBV7-9 to TRBJ2-7, with no clear D. This clonotype was obtained from a male donor with ankylosing spondylitis or in good health (not recorded which). In DNA form, the CDR3 reads TGTGCCAGCAGCTTAGATCTAGTTACCCACGAGCAGTACTTC. Its protein product is CASSLDLVTHEQYF.